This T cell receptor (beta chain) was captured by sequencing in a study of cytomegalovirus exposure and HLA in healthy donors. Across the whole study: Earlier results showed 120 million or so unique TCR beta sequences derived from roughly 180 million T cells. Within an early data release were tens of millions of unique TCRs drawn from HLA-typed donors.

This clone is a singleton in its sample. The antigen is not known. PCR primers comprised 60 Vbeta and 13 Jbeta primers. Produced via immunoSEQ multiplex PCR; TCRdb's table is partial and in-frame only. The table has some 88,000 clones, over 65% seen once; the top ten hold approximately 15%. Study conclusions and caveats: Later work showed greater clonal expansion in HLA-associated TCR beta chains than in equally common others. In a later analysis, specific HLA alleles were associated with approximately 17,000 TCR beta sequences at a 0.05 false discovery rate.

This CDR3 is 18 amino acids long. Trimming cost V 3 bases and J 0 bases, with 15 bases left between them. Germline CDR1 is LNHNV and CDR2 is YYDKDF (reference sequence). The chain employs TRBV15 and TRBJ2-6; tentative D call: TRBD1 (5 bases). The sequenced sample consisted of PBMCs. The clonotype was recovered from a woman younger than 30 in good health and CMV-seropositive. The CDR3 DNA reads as TGTGCCACCAGCAGGGTAACCCTGGACAACTCTGGGGCCAACGTCCTGACTTTC. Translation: CATSRVTLDNSGANVLTF.